These 16 T cell receptor beta chains originate from one sample sequenced in a study of molecular identifiers for immune sequencing clone quantification. TCRdb reanalysed the PCR reads using MiXCR and keeps one entry per CDR3 protein. The table includes around 460,000 distinct CDR3 sequences, 20% to 25% detected once. The sequencing input was naive CD8+ T cells from blood, with Jurkat cell RNA spiked in. Subset here: FACS-sorted CD8+CD4-CCR7+CD45RA+ naive T cells. All receptors derive from a human donor in good health. Some libraries in this study had Jurkat cell RNA spiked in.

The genes are TRBV19 and TRBJ2-3, with 12 nucleotides matching TRBD2. V shed 3 bases, J shed 6 bases, and the junction held 4 bases outside the gene matches. CDR1 and CDR2 from the germline V gene are LNHDA and SQIVND (reference sequence). CDR3 size: 15 residues. In nucleotides, the CDR3 is TGTGCCAGTAGTATGACTAGCGGGAGTGCGGATACGCAGTATTTT. It specifies CASSMTSGSADTQYF.

This clonotype was counted only a few times. The V gene is TRBV10-1, the J gene TRBJ1-4; 7 bases match TRBD1. CDR1 and CDR2 (germline): WNHNN, SYGVQD (reference sequence). V was clipped by 9 bases and J by 11 bases; unmatched bases: 15. The length of the CDR3 is 14 residues. CDR3 residues: CASPDRTTSEKLFF. DNA for the CDR3: TGCGCCAGTCCGGACAGGACGACCTCCGAGAAACTGTTTTTT.

The rearrangement joins TRBV27 to TRBJ2-2; 7 positions match TRBD1. The ends lost 5 bases at V and 5 bases at J; junction bases unmatched: 2. The CDR3 totals 13 residues. The germline V gene has CDR1 MNHEY and CDR2 SMNVEV (reference sequence). CDR3: CASSEGATGELFF. CDR3 bases: TGTGCCAGCAGTGAGGGGGCTACCGGGGAGCTGTTTTTT.

The CDR3 region has the DNA TGTGCCAGCAGCGAGTATGACAGGGGGTCCAGGGGCCAAGAGACCCAGTACTTC. It yields the protein CASSEYDRGSRGQETQYF. The chain carries TRBV9 and TRBJ2-5; 9 bases align to TRBD1. Germline V CDR1 and CDR2: SGDLS, YYNGEE. V was pared by 3 bases and J by 1 base, with 13 bases of the junction left unmatched. The CDR3 sequence is 18 residues long.

This clonotype was detected many times. The V gene is TRBV29-1, the J gene TRBJ1-2, with a tentative D call TRBD1 (5 bases). Germline V gene sequence: CDR1 SQVTM, CDR2 ANQGSEA. V gave up 6 bases and J gave up 5 bases, with 13 bases separating them. This CDR3 is 12 amino acids long. The CDR3 DNA reads TGCAGCGTCGACAGAGAACTTTATGGCTACACCTTC. The encoded protein is CSVDRELYGYTF.

Points on this clonotype: It may be a read error: a sequence one base away is much more abundant. V usage is TRBV28 and J usage is TRBJ2-7; D is possibly TRBD1 or TRBD2 (6 bases each). Deletions cut 3 bases from V and 5 bases from J, with 17 bases between. The CDR3 covers 15 residues. Germline V gene lookup returns CDR1 MDHEN and CDR2 SYDVKM. The CDR3 region is CASSFGLTGADEQYF. CDR3 bases: TGTGCCAGCAGTTTCGGTTTAACGGGGGCGGACGAGCAGTACTTC. Looking up the rest from reference TRBV28 and TRBJ2-7 gives the full variable domain: DVKVTQSSRYLVKRTGEKVFLECVQDMDHENMFWYRQDPGLGLRLIYFSYDVKMKEKGDIPEGYSVSREKKERFSLILESASTNQTSMYLCASSFGLTGADEQYFGPGTRLTVT.

The sample holds many counts of this clonotype. The V and J genes are TRBV14 and TRBJ2-3; TRBD2 aligns across 8 bases. V was clipped by 5 bases and J by 0 bases; unmatched bases: 7. CDR1 and CDR2 from the germline V gene are SGHDN and FVKESK. The CDR3 length is 16 residues. The CDR3, as DNA: TGTGCCAGCAGCAACCTAGCGGGTCTGAGCACAGATACGCAGTATTTT. Protein sequence: CASSNLAGLSTDTQYF. The entire variable domain, with the rest obtained from reference TRBV14 and TRBJ2-3, is as follows: EAGVTQFPSHSVIEKGQTVTLRCDPISGHDNLYWYRRVMGKEIKFLLHFVKESKQDESGMPNNRFLAERTGGTYSTLKVQPAELEDSGVYFCASSNLAGLSTDTQYFGPGTRLTVL.

This clonotype turned up a few times. The chain links TRBV2 to TRBJ2-5, with 12 bases aligning to TRBD2. The CDR3 has 15 amino acids. The V gene's germline CDR1 is SNHLY and CDR2 FYNNEI. Trimming cost V 2 bases and J 3 bases; bases outside gene matches: 1. The CDR3 spells CASSEWTSGEETQYF. DNA of the CDR3: TGTGCCAGCAGTGAATGGACTAGCGGGGAAGAGACCCAGTACTTC.

This clonotype was detected many times. V usage is TRBV7-9 and J usage is TRBJ2-5; tentatively, D is TRBD2 (6 bases). V was pared by 4 bases and J by 4 bases, with 16 bases between. The CDR3 length is 15 residues. Germline CDR1 SEHNR, CDR2 FQNEAQ (reference sequence). The CDR3 protein is CASSSDAGFRETQYF. Here the CDR3 DNA reads TGTGCCAGCAGCTCAGACGCGGGGTTCCGAGAGACCCAGTACTTC.

Of note for this clonotype: A read error may be the cause here, since a much bigger clone is one base away. The gene calls are TRBV2 and TRBJ2-2, with TRBD2 identical over 15 bases. Germline V gives CDR1 SNHLY, CDR2 FYNNEI. The CDR3 has 20 residues. V dropped 10 bases and J dropped 6; count of bases not matched to a gene: 21. The CDR3 loop is CANSSLPGLAGGPSAGELFF. The CDR3 DNA reads TGTGCCAACAGCTCCCTACCGGGACTAGCGGGAGGCCCATCCGCCGGGGAGCTGTTTTTT.

The CDR3 spells CASMAGPYTDTQYF. The CDR3 region has the DNA TGTGCCAGCATGGCGGGCCCCTACACAGATACGCAGTATTTT. This chain links TRBV2 with TRBJ2-3, with D possibly being TRBD2 (5 bases). CDR1 and CDR2 from the germline V gene are SNHLY and FYNNEI. The V and J ends lost 7 bases and 2 bases respectively, with 13 bases between them. CDR3 length: 14 residues.

This clonotype came up a few times. CDR3 DNA sequence: TGTGCCAGCTCCCGTCCCGGGACAGGGAAGGAGGAGACCCAGTACTTC. Its protein product is CASSRPGTGKEETQYF. The chain employs TRBV18 and TRBJ2-5; TRBD1 agrees at 9 bases. Germline loops: CDR1 KGHSH, CDR2 LQKENI. V shed 6 bases, J shed 5 bases, and the junction held 13 bases outside the gene matches. The CDR3 runs 16 residues. Looking up the rest from reference TRBV18 and TRBJ2-5 gives the full variable domain: NAGVMQNPRHLVRRRGQEARLRCSPMKGHSHVYWYRQLPEEGLKFMVYLQKENIIDESGMPKERFSAEFPKEGPSILRIQQVVRGDSAAYFCASSRPGTGKEETQYFGPGTRLLVL.

This clonotype showed up just a few times. J is TRBJ1-5 and V is TRBV2, with TRBD1 identical over 7 bases. The CDR3 sequence is 19 residues long. The junction had 27 bases not matched to a gene; V was cut back by 5 bases and J by 11 bases. Per germline, CDR1 SNHLY and CDR2 FYNNEI. DNA for the CDR3: TGTGCCAGCAGTTTGCCCCGTGACAGGGCCTCCATCGAATCAGGGTCCCAGCATTTT. Protein sequence: CASSLPRDRASIESGSQHF.

The chain links TRBV7-6 to TRBJ2-1; the match to TRBD2 covers 11 bases. The CDR3 runs 16 residues. With 4 bases clipped from V and 0 bases from J, the junction kept 2 bases outside the gene matches. The germline V gene encodes CDR1 SGHVS and CDR2 FNYEAQ. The CDR3 DNA follows: TGTGCCAGCAGCTCCCTAGCGGGAGGCTCCTACAATGAGCAGTTCTTC. Amino acids: CASSSLAGGSYNEQFF.

This clonotype was recorded at least ten times. The chain links TRBV19 to TRBJ2-7, with D unclear. Trimming stripped 2 bases from V and 5 bases from J, with 13 bases between. CDR3 size: 14 residues. Looked up from germline, CDR1 is LNHDA and CDR2 is SQIVND (reference sequence). DNA of the CDR3: TGTGCCAGTAGTATAACCCATGGCCACCACGAGCAGTACTTC. Translating gives CASSITHGHHEQYF.

The rearrangement joins TRBV4-3 to TRBJ2-1, with 8 bases aligning to TRBD1. This CDR3 contains 18 residues. The junction had 15 bases not matched to a gene; V was cut back by 4 bases and J by 4 bases. Per the germline V gene, CDR1 is LGHNA and CDR2 is YSLEER. The CDR3 loop is CASSPSYRDRTGYNEQFF. In nucleotides, the CDR3 is TGCGCCAGCAGCCCGAGCTACCGGGACAGGACAGGGTACAATGAGCAGTTCTTC.